This T cell receptor (beta chain) was found in a study of blood T cell repertoires in COVID-19. Background on the study: Sites across the United States, Italy and Spain contributed samples from acute and convalescent COVID-19. PBMCs, B-cell-depleted T cells, or T cells were the source of the cDNA or gDNA that made up the material.

Per the study methods: Amplifying reference gene primers gave estimates of nucleated cell counts. Assay used: immunoSEQ multiplex PCR; TCRdb lists only in-frame clones, some missing. D and trimming come from the DNA, and the V and J calls and clone size come from that table. The sample has approximately 230,000 clones; about nine tenths are singletons. V dropped 1 base and J dropped 5 bases, with 17 bases sitting between them. This CDR3 contains 16 residues. Germline V gives CDR1 MGHRA, CDR2 YSYEKL. Sequencing was done on a sample of peripheral blood. The TCR comes from a woman aged 25 to 45 with COVID-19, enrolled during active disease. The chain employs TRBV4-1 and TRBJ2-5; possibly TRBD1 for D (5 bases). CDR3 residues: CASSQVRSASGETQYF. The DNA for the CDR3 is TGCGCCAGCAGCCAAGTTAGATCGGCCTCAGGGGAGACCCAGTACTTC.